The 15 T cell receptor beta chains in this list originate from one sample, sequenced in a study of blood T cell repertoires in COVID-19. The repertoire was sequenced with immunoSEQ multiplex PCR; TCRdb's copy has only in-frame clones and lacks some. Of about 480,000 clones in the sample, approximately 90% were seen once. What was sequenced was PBMCs or T cells enriched from blood (not recorded which). These receptors were collected from a woman aged 55-69 years who had recovered from COVID-19.

The rearrangement links TRBV5-1 to TRBJ1-2; D unresolved. The V and J ends lost 0 bases and 3 bases respectively, with 12 bases between them. The CDR3 contains 15 residues. CDR1 and CDR2 from the germline V gene are SGHRS and YFSETQ. CDR3 in amino acids: CASSLDQYIHYGYTF. DNA for the CDR3: TGCGCCAGCAGCTTGGATCAATACATCCACTATGGCTACACCTTC.

The chain uses TRBV7-8 and TRBJ1-1; D unclear. V was clipped by 3 bases and J by 4 bases, with 9 bases between them. The CDR3 loop spans 13 amino acids. Germline V gene sequence: CDR1 SGHVS, CDR2 FQNEAQ. The CDR3 sequence: CASSFDESTEAFF. CDR3 DNA sequence: TGTGCCAGCAGCTTTGATGAGTCCACTGAAGCTTTCTTT. Full variable domain (outside the CDR3, taken from reference TRBV7-8 and TRBJ1-1): GAGVSQSPRYKVAKRGQDVALRCDPISGHVSLFWYQQALGQGPEFLTYFQNEAQLDKSGLPSDRFFAERPEGSVSTLKIQRTQQEDSAVYLCASSFDESTEAFFGQGTRLTVV.

The chain recombines TRBV11-2 with TRBJ2-5; D might be TRBD2 (5 bases). CDR1 SGHAT and CDR2 FQNNGV come from the germline V gene. Trimming took 3 bases from V and 7 from J, leaving 21 bases between them. The CDR3 has 16 amino acids. CDR3 sequence: CASSFIRTGRAATQYF. CDR3 bases: TGTGCCAGCAGCTTTATCCGGACTGGGCGGGCTGCGACCCAGTACTTC.

The chain couples TRBV2 to TRBJ2-2; 7 bases line up with TRBD2. The CDR3 sequence is 15 residues long. Trimming at V came to 6 bases and at J to 3 bases, leaving 7 bases not matched to a gene. Germline V lookup: CDR1 SNHLY, CDR2 FYNNEI. The CDR3 spells CASRTGTIHTGELFF. In DNA form, the CDR3 reads TGTGCCAGCAGAACCGGGACTATTCACACCGGGGAGCTGTTTTTT.

This clone came up a few times. The rearrangement joins TRBV19 to TRBJ1-4, with 7 nucleotides matching TRBD1. V was clipped by 0 bases and J by 7 bases; unmatched bases: 8. Germline CDR1 reads LNHDA; CDR2 reads SQIVND (reference sequence). The CDR3 consists of 16 residues. This CDR3 reads CASSIDRGRGSEKLFF. The DNA for the CDR3 is TGTGCCAGTAGTATAGATCGAGGCAGGGGGTCTGAAAAACTGTTTTTT.

V is TRBV18 and J is TRBJ1-4; D is unresolved. The CDR3 is 17 amino acids. V gave up 3 bases and J gave up 0 bases, with 14 bases separating them. The V gene's germline CDR1 is KGHSH and CDR2 LQKENI. The CDR3 DNA is TGTGCCAGCTCACCCCAGAGGAGTCATGCAACTAATGAAAAACTGTTTTTT. Protein: CASSPQRSHATNEKLFF.

The chain carries TRBV21-1 and TRBJ1-6. TRBV21-1 is reported as a pseudogene. CDR3 length: 16 amino acids. Here the CDR3 reads CASSGRRGTENSPLHF. The CDR3 bases are TGTGCCAGCAGCGGTCGGAGGGGCACCGAAAATTCACCCCTCCACTTT.

This clone has only one observation. The chain employs TRBV19 and TRBJ2-4; D might be TRBD1 (7 bases). Germline V gene lookup returns CDR1 LNHDA and CDR2 SQIVND (reference sequence). The CDR3 length is 15 residues. Deletions cut 3 bases from V and 7 bases from J, with 16 bases between. The CDR3 coding sequence is TGTGCCAGTAGTATGGTCCAGGGGGGATGGAACATTCAGTACTTC. Translated: CASSMVQGGWNIQYF. The full variable domain, in which reference TRBV19 and TRBJ2-4 provide the parts outside the CDR3, is DGGITQSPKYLFRKEGQNVTLSCEQNLNHDAMYWYRQDPGQGLRLIYYSQIVNDFQKGDIAEGYSVSREKKESFPLTVTSAQKNPTAFYLCASSMVQGGWNIQYFGAGTRLSVL.

V is TRBV5-1 and J is TRBJ2-5; TRBD2 aligns across 9 bases. The CDR3 sequence is 16 residues long. Germline CDR1 is SGHRS and CDR2 is YFSETQ. V was pared by 3 bases and J by 3 bases, with 9 bases of the junction left unmatched. Written as DNA, the CDR3 is TGCGCCAGCAGCTCTAATAGCGGGGGATCTAAAGAGACCCAGTACTTC. It specifies CASSSNSGGSKETQYF.

The chain links TRBV4-2 to TRBJ2-3, with D possibly TRBD2 on 7 matching bases. V was trimmed by 0 bases and J by 4 bases, leaving 14 bases between them. The CDR3 has 16 amino acids. The germline gives CDR1 LGHNA, CDR2 YNFKEQ. The CDR3 DNA is TGTGCCAGCAGCCAAGATGGGGGGGGGCGGCCAGATACGCAGTATTTT. This translates into CASSQDGGGRPDTQYF.

The rearrangement uses TRBV19 and TRBJ2-5; a weak D match, TRBD1 (7 bases). This CDR3 is 14 amino acids long. The germline V gene encodes CDR1 LNHDA and CDR2 SQIVND (reference sequence). V was clipped by 4 bases and J by 4 bases, with 13 bases between them. Here the CDR3 DNA reads TGTGCCAGTAGTAGTCAGGAGGGGGCAGAGACCCAGTACTTC. Translation gives CASSSQEGAETQYF.

V usage is TRBV30 and J usage is TRBJ1-2; D perhaps matches TRBD1 (6 bases). The V end lost 2 bases, the J end lost 8 bases, and 18 bases lay between the germline ends. Germline CDR1 GTSNPN, CDR2 SVGIG (reference sequence). The CDR3 sequence is 14 residues long. Here the CDR3 reads CAWSIGQWGEGYTF. The DNA for the CDR3 is TGTGCCTGGAGTATCGGACAGTGGGGCGAGGGCTACACCTTC.

The chain links TRBV18 to TRBJ1-1, with TRBD1 as a possible D gene (6 bases). Germline V gene data show CDR1 as KGHSH and CDR2 as LQKENI. Trimming took 3 bases from V and 1 from J, leaving 9 bases between them. The CDR3 is 14 residues long. DNA of the CDR3: TGTGCCAGCTCACCGGGGGCCCGGAACACTGAAGCTTTCTTT. Translation: CASSPGARNTEAFF.

This chain joins TRBV11-2 and TRBJ2-3; 7 bases are shared with TRBD2. Trimming cost V 1 base and J 5 bases; bases outside gene matches: 9. Per germline, CDR1 SGHAT and CDR2 FQNNGV. The CDR3 is 16 amino acids. DNA for the CDR3: TGTGCCAGCAGCTTAGGAGCGGGGCGGTCGGGAGATACGCAGTATTTT. Protein sequence: CASSLGAGRSGDTQYF.

The rearrangement links TRBV9 to TRBJ1-3, with a tentative D call TRBD1 (6 bases). Germline-derived CDR1 and CDR2 are SGDLS and YYNGEE. This CDR3 comprises 17 residues. V was shortened by 3 bases and J by 0 bases, with 16 bases between the two germline ends. The CDR3 protein is CASSADTGPSSGNTIYF. The CDR3 DNA follows: TGTGCCAGCAGCGCCGATACAGGGCCAAGCTCTGGAAACACCATATATTTT.